This T cell receptor (beta chain) came from a study of patients and donors after allogeneic stem cell transplantation. TCRdb ran MiXCR on the RT-PCR reads and lists one entry per CDR3 protein. The sample carries about a million distinct CDR3 sequences, over 15% recorded once. The CDR3 runs to 17 residues. V dropped 4 bases and J dropped 1; count of bases not matched to a gene: 7. Germline CDR1 and CDR2: SGHTS and YDEGEE. The sample taken for sequencing was blood, either unsorted or a sorted T cell fraction (not recorded which). This chain uses TRBV5-8 with TRBJ1-5; TRBD1 matches at 11 bases. This clonotype originated in a human donor who was either an allogeneic HSCT recipient or a stem cell or donor lymphocyte infusion donor (not recorded which). It is not recorded whose cells these are; they may come from a transplant donor. The CDR3 sequence: CASSVGQGAKSNQPQHF. CDR3 DNA: TGTGCCAGCAGCGTCGGACAGGGGGCGAAAAGCAATCAGCCCCAGCATTTT.